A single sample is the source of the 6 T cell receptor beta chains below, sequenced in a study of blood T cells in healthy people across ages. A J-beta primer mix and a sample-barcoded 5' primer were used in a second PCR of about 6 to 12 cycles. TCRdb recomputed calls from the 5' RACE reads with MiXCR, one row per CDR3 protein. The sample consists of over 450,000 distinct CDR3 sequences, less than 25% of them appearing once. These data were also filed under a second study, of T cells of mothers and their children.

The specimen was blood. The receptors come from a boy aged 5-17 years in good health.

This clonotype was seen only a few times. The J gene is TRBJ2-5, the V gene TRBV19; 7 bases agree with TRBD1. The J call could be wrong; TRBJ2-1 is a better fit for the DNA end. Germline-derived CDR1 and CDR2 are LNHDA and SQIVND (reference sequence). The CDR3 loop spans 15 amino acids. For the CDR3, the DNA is TGTGCCAGTAGCTCAGGACAGGCGAGGGGCAATGAGCAGTTCTTC. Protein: CASSSGQARGNEQFF.

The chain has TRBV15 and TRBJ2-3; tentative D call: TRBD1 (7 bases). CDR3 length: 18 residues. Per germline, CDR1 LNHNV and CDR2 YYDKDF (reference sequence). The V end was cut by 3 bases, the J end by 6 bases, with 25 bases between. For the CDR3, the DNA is TGTGCCACCAGCAGCTTGACTGGACAGGAGGGGTTTTCGGATACGCAGTATTTT. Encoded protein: CATSSLTGQEGFSDTQYF.

DNA of the CDR3: TGTGCCAGCAGCTTAGACAGAGGCAATCAGCCCCAGCATTTT. Its protein product is CASSLDRGNQPQHF. The chain recombines TRBV7-2 with TRBJ1-5, with unresolved D. CDR1 and CDR2 (germline): SGHTA, FQGNSA. V was pared by 1 base and J by 2 bases, with 6 bases between. The CDR3 totals 14 residues.

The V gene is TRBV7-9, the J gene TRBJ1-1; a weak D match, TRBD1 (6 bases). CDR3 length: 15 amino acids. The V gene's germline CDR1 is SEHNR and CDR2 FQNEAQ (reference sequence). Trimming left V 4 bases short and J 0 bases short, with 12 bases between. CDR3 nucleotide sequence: TGTGCCAGCAGCTCGGGGGGACATCTGAACACTGAAGCTTTCTTT. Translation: CASSSGGHLNTEAFF.

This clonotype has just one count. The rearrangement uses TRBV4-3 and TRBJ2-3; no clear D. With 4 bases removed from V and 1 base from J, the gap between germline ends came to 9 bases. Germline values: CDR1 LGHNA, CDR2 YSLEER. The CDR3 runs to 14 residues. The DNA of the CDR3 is TGCGCCAGCAGCCCCCTATCGGGCACAGATACGCAGTATTTT. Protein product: CASSPLSGTDTQYF.

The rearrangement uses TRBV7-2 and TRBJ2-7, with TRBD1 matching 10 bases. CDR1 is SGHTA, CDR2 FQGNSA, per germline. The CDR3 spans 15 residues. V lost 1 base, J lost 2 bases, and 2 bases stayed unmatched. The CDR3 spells CASSLVGTGAYEQYF. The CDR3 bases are TGTGCCAGCAGCTTAGTGGGGACAGGGGCCTACGAGCAGTACTTC.